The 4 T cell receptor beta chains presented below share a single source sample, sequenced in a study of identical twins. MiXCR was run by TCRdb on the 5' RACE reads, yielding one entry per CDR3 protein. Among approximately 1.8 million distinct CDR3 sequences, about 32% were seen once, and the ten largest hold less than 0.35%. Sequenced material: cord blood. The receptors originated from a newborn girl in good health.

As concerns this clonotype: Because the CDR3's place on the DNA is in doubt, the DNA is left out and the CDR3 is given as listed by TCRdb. The CDR3 spells CASSVGPGQGNEKLFF. The chain links TRBV9 to TRBJ1-4; the tabulated D call, TRBD1, remains unverified against the DNA. CDR1 and CDR2 from the germline V gene are SGDLS and YYNGEE. The CDR3 length is 16 residues, termini included.

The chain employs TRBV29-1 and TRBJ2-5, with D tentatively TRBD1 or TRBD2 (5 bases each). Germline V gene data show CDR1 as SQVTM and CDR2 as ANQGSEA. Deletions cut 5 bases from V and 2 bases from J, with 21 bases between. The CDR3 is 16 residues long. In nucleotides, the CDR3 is TGCAGCGTTAGTCAATGGGGCGTGGGGAGACAAGAGACCCAGTACTTC. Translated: CSVSQWGVGRQETQYF.

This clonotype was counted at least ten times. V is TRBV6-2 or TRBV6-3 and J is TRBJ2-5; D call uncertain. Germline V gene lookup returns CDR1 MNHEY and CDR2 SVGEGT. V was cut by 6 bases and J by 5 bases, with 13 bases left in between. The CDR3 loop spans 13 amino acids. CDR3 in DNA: TGTGCCAGCAGCCCCAGAGTGGAGGAGACCCAGTACTTC. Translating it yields CASSPRVEETQYF.

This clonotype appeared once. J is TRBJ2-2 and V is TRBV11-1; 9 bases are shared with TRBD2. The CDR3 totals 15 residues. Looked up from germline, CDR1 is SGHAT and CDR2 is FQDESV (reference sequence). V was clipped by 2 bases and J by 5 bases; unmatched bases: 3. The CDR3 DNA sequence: TGTGCCAGCAGCTTATCGACTAGCGGTACCGGGGAGCTGTTTTTT. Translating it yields CASSLSTSGTGELFF.